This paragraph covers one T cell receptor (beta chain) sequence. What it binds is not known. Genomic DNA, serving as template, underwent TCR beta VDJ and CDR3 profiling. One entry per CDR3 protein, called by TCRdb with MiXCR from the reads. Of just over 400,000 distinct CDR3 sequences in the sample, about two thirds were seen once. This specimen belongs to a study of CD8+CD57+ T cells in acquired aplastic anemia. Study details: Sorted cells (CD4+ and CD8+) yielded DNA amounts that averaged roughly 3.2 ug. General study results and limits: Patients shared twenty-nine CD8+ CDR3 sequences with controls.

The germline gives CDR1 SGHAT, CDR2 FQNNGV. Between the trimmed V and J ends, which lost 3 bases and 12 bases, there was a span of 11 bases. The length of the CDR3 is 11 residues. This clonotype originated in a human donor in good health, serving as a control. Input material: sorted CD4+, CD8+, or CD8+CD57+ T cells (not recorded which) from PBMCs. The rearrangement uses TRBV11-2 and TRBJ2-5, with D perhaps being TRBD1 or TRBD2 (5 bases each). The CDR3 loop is CASSFAGTKYF. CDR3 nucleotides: TGTGCCAGCAGCTTCGCCGGGACGAAGTACTTC.